This TCR beta chain comes out of a study of shared clonotypes between healthy human individuals. Germline values: CDR1 SGHVS, CDR2 FQNEAQ. V dropped 7 bases and J dropped 0 bases, with 16 bases sitting between them. The CDR3 consists of 17 residues. This clone was seen once. The study enrolled healthy HIV-negative adults without recent acute infections or vaccinations as donors. The donors were all Caucasian adults (living in Nashville, Tennessee). Profiled with immunoSEQ multiplex PCR; TCRdb holds only in-frame clones, not every one. The sample lists roughly 170,000 clones, around 63% occurring once. The rearrangement links TRBV7-8 to TRBJ2-6; D might be TRBD1 (5 bases). The TCR sequence derives from a man in his thirties or forties in good health. Material: memory CD4+ T cells sorted from blood. As to subset: CD45RA-negative fraction. As DNA, the CDR3 is TGTGCCAGCACGAACAGGTTAAAGGGCTCTGGGGCCAACGTCCTGACTTTC. Its protein product is CASTNRLKGSGANVLTF.